This T cell receptor (beta chain) was recovered during a study of blood T cell repertoires in COVID-19 (dated by TCRdb to about 2020). Looking at the study overall: Samples from collaborators originated in the United States, Italy and Spain and spanned both the acute and convalescent phases of COVID-19. Nearly every sample came with metadata listing a de-identified subject ID, COVID-19 status, age in years and sex. Subjects who had been exposed to COVID-19, were actively infected with it, or had recovered from it provided the deeply sampled blood TCRbeta repertoires that made up the dataset. Samples were obtained from the ongoing ImmuneRACE study (first 160 participants) and from roughly 1,300 subjects provided by 6 global collaborators. The repertoires were released in a freely available public database intended as a resource for research on the immune response to SARS-CoV-2. Where HLA class I and class II types were available, the types were taken from metadata supplied by the sample provider, not from assay-based typing. The prospective study material was composed of cDNA or gDNA derived from T cells, B-cell-depleted T cells, or PBMCs. What the authors observed across the whole study: How much clinical and demographic metadata was included differed by source and by participant, and the metadata was provided uncurated.

Worth noting for this clone: Its specific antigen is unknown. No quality values exist for individual bases; no much larger clone is one base distant.

The collaborating institutions used their own protocols to collect whole blood in K2EDTA tubes. For TCRbeta analysis, collaborators shipped samples in one of three forms: frozen whole blood, isolated PBMCs, or DNA extracted from either of those sample types. The junction carries 12 bases between V and J, which are trimmed by 6 bases and 4 bases respectively. Including the terminal cysteine and phenylalanine, the CDR3 comprises 13 residues. Only CDR3 DNA is held: 39 bases, read in frame from base 1. CDR1 and CDR2 are read off the germline V gene as SGHTA and FQGTGA. The immunoSEQ Assay, a bias-controlled multiplex PCR, was used to amplify TCRbeta CDR3 regions from genomic DNA. In the source study's methods: Within the assay, amplification of reference gene primers was used to estimate how many nucleated cells each sample contained. Sequence reads were collapsed and filtered to measure the absolute abundance of every unique TCRbeta CDR3 rearrangement. For each sample, productive Simpson clonality was calculated by taking the square root of Simpson's diversity index across productive rearrangements. TCRdb provides this immuneACCESS table in a form limited to in-frame rearrangements. Some clones are lacking; in checked studies, under half of them reflect an unresolved V gene, and why the rest are absent is not known. The V and J calls and clone size were taken over from that table, and D and trimming were inferred from the DNA. The sample table lists 250,000 to 350,000 clones, around 89% of them with a count of one. Jointly, the top ten make up 12% of the sample.

The sequence came from a woman aged 55-69 years with acute or convalescent COVID-19. Sequenced material: peripheral blood. The chain was built from TRBV7-3 and TRBJ1-1, and the D gene may be TRBD1, 5 bases matching. At the DNA level, the sequence is TGTGCCAGCAGGGACCCAGGGTTCACTGAAGCTTTCTTT. This encodes CASRDPGFTEAFF.